The present TCR beta chain was sequenced within a study of siplizumab effects on memory and regulatory T cells. This CDR3 spans 16 amino acids. CDR1 and CDR2 from the germline V gene are GTSNPN and SVGIG (reference sequence). V was clipped by 3 bases and J by 0 bases, with 15 bases between them. This clone was found once. Antigen specificity is unknown. This sample includes further DNA sequences coding for the same CDR3. Sequencing was performed with immunoSEQ multiplex PCR; in TCRdb, only in-frame clones are kept and a portion is missing. The table includes 75,000 to 100,000 clones, roughly 94% detected once. Study-wide results and caveats: The study found naive T cells seemingly more diverse than memory cells and seemingly major alloresponse contributors.

The rearrangement joins TRBV30 to TRBJ1-5; no clear D gene. Source material: non-Treg CD4+ T cells sorted from blood. The TCR was taken from a human donor in good health. As DNA, the CDR3 is TGTGCCTGGAGGCCTCCCCATGCCCCTAGCAATCAGCCCCAGCATTTT. Its protein product is CAWRPPHAPSNQPQHF.